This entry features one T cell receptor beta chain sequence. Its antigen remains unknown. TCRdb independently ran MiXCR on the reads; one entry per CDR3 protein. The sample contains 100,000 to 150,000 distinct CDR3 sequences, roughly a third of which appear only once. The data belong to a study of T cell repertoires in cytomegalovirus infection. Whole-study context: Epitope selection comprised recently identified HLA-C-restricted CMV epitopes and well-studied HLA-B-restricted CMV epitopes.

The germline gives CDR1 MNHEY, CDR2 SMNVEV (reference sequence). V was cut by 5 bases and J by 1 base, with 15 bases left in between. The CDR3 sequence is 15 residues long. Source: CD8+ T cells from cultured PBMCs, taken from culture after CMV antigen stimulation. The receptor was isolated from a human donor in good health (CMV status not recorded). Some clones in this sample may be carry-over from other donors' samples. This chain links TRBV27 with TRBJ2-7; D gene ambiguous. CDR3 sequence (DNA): TGTGCCAGCAGTCCCATACTCGGAACTTCCTACGAGCAGTACTTC. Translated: CASSPILGTSYEQYF.